The present T cell receptor (beta chain) was sequenced within a study of T cells in localized non-small cell lung cancer. CDR1 and CDR2 from the germline V gene are MGHRA and YSYEKL. The V end was cut by 7 bases, the J end by 5 bases, with 20 bases between. The CDR3 spans 15 residues. The study's findings and limits: Without multi-region sequencing, intratumor heterogeneity could not be excluded. Adjacent lung had a median around 60 of the 100 largest tumor clones. Measurement of T cell clonality placed uninvolved adjacent lung highest, above the level in tumor. Longer overall survival was linked to higher blood T cell density.

Data came from immunoSEQ multiplex PCR; TCRdb stores just in-frame clones and leaves some out. This table has 20,000 to 30,000 clones, over 75% appearing once. A remark on this clone: Its antigen is currently unknown.

The rearrangement joins TRBV4-1 to TRBJ1-1, with a weak D call TRBD1 (5 bases). The sample here was peripheral blood, taken before any cancer treatment. The source of this sequence is a male donor aged 60 or over with stage I squamous cell lung carcinoma. The CDR3: CASTFSEAGWTEAFF. CDR3 sequence (DNA): TGCGCCAGCACCTTCTCCGAGGCAGGGTGGACTGAAGCTTTCTTT.